The 13 T cell receptor beta chains below were found in one sample sequenced in a study of CD8+ T cells in alopecia areata (dated by TCRdb to the late 2010s). The library came from the immunoSEQ multiplex PCR assay. For TCR sequencing, RNA was extracted from every sample and reverse transcribed into cDNA to serve as template. In TCRdb, the immuneACCESS table is reduced to in-frame sequences with V and J assigned. These tables do not hold every clone; where another copy was compared, an unresolved V gene accounts for under half, and the others remain unexplained. For this sample there are some 120,000 clones; 40% to 55% appear just once. Clones ranked in the top ten supply over 9.5% of the sample. Source material: NKG2D-low CD8+ T cells sorted from blood. The cell subset or site label here, explained by the study, means: sorted CD8+ NKG2D-low blood T cells. The receptors shown here come from a human donor with alopecia areata.

This clone occurred a few times. This chain uses TRBV28 with TRBJ2-3; TRBD2 matches 11 bases. Per germline, CDR1 MDHEN and CDR2 SYDVKM. The CDR3 consists of 15 residues. V shed 6 bases and J 1 base; nucleotides not matched to a gene: 3. CDR3 protein: CASRLAGEGTDTQYF. In nucleotides, the CDR3 is TGTGCCAGCAGACTAGCGGGAGAGGGCACAGATACGCAGTATTTT. Together with reference TRBV28 and TRBJ2-3, the CDR3 gives the full variable domain: DVKVTQSSRYLVKRTGEKVFLECVQDMDHENMFWYRQDPGLGLRLIYFSYDVKMKEKGDIPEGYSVSREKKERFSLILESASTNQTSMYLCASRLAGEGTDTQYFGPGTRLTVL.

CDR3 in amino acids: CASSVEVSGGETQYF. The CDR3 DNA sequence: TGTGCCAGCAGCGTAGAGGTCTCGGGCGGGGAGACCCAGTACTTC. The rearrangement uses TRBV9 and TRBJ2-5; D might be TRBD2 (5 bases). CDR1 is SGDLS and CDR2 is YYNGEE in the germline V gene. V was shortened by 0 bases and J by 5 bases, with 14 bases between the two germline ends. This CDR3 region has 15 residues.

The V and J genes are TRBV7-9 and TRBJ2-7; D may be TRBD2 (5 bases). V was shortened by 5 bases and J by 0 bases, with 11 bases between the two germline ends. This CDR3 is 14 amino acids long. Germline V gene sequence: CDR1 SEHNR, CDR2 FQNEAQ (reference sequence). The CDR3: CASSPRGSSYEQYF. The CDR3 region has the DNA TGTGCCAGCAGCCCCCGGGGAAGCTCCTACGAGCAGTACTTC. The variable domain in full, completed from reference TRBV7-9 and TRBJ2-7, reads DTGVSQNPRHKITKRGQNVTFRCDPISEHNRLYWYRQTLGQGPEFLTYFQNEAQLEKSRLLSDRFSAERPKGSFSTLEIQRTEQGDSAMYLCASSPRGSSYEQYFGPGTRLTVT.

The gene calls are TRBV4-1 and TRBJ2-7; 9 bases are a match to TRBD1. Germline CDR1 is MGHRA and CDR2 is YSYEKL. V lost 3 bases and J lost 5; bases outside the gene matches: 11. This CDR3 has 16 amino acids. The CDR3 loop reads CASSQSPGQGGHEQYF. DNA for the CDR3: TGCGCCAGCAGCCAGTCCCCGGGACAGGGTGGCCACGAGCAGTACTTC.

This chain links TRBV7-6 with TRBJ2-1; unclear D gene. The CDR3 contains 14 residues. Germline V gives CDR1 SGHVS, CDR2 FNYEAQ. Trimming shortened V by 0 bases and J by 7 bases, and 10 bases separated the two germline ends. This CDR3 reads CASSLAGVKNEQFF. The CDR3 region has the DNA TGTGCCAGCAGCTTAGCCGGCGTCAAGAATGAGCAGTTCTTC.

The J gene is TRBJ1-5, the V gene TRBV9; tentative D call: TRBD1 (5 bases). Germline CDR1 SGDLS, CDR2 YYNGEE. Trimming left V 4 bases short and J 9 bases short, with 11 bases between. The CDR3 consists of 12 residues. CDR3 protein: CASSRGDVPQHF. CDR3 sequence (DNA): TGTGCCAGCAGCCGAGGGGACGTGCCCCAGCATTTT.

This chain links TRBV28 with TRBJ1-2; D gene ambiguous. The CDR3 consists of 14 residues. Per the germline V gene, CDR1 is MDHEN and CDR2 is SYDVKM. V lost 5 bases and J 7 bases, leaving 17 bases between the germline ends. Here the CDR3 DNA reads TGTGCCAGCAGTCTCTCCGGGCAAGTGGGTGGCTACACCTTC. Its protein is CASSLSGQVGGYTF.

This clone was counted between two and nine times. The V call is TRBV29-1, the J call TRBJ1-2; D unclear. There are 14 residues in the CDR3. The germline gives CDR1 SQVTM, CDR2 ANQGSEA. V lost 2 bases, J lost 2 bases, and 12 bases lay in between. The CDR3 loop is CSVEPVHSNYGYTF. In DNA, the CDR3 is TGCAGCGTTGAACCGGTACACTCCAACTATGGCTACACCTTC.

The chain joins TRBV7-8 to TRBJ2-1; the D gene is possibly TRBD1 (5 bases). This CDR3 has 16 amino acids. Germline CDR1 SGHVS, CDR2 FQNEAQ. The ends were cut back, 0 bases at V and 6 bases at J, with 15 bases in the middle. CDR3: CASSLAGLVRVNEQFF. The CDR3 DNA follows: TGTGCCAGCAGCTTAGCTGGCCTAGTCAGGGTCAATGAGCAGTTCTTC.

This clone came up a few times. This chain connects TRBV2 to TRBJ2-3; D remains unclear. The germline V gene encodes CDR1 SNHLY and CDR2 FYNNEI. V lost 10 bases and J 2 bases, leaving 13 bases between the germline ends. The CDR3 runs 13 residues. CDR3 bases: TGTGCCACACCCGATCGCTCCACAGATACGCAGTATTTT. Translated, it gives CATPDRSTDTQYF.

V gene TRBV4-3 combines with J gene TRBJ2-6; no clear D gene. With 1 base removed from V and 0 bases from J, the gap between germline ends came to 4 bases. Germline V gene sequence: CDR1 LGHNA, CDR2 YSLEER. The CDR3 has 15 amino acids. The CDR3 sequence is CASSQGDSGANVLTF. The CDR3 region has the DNA TGCGCCAGCAGCCAAGGGGACTCTGGGGCCAACGTCCTGACTTTC.

This clone was picked up a small number of times. The rearrangement uses TRBV30 and TRBJ1-1, with 7 nucleotides matching TRBD1. Trimming removed 2 bases from V and 0 bases from J; junction bases left unmatched: 3. Germline V gene lookup returns CDR1 GTSNPN and CDR2 SVGIG (reference sequence). CDR3 length equals 14 residues. CDR3 residues: CAWSNTGVNTEAFF. As DNA, the CDR3 is TGTGCCTGGAGTAATACAGGGGTGAACACTGAAGCTTTCTTT.

This chain uses TRBV29-1 with TRBJ2-1; perhaps TRBD2 as D (5 bases). Germline CDR1 reads SQVTM; CDR2 reads ANQGSEA. The CDR3 spans 12 residues. V gave up 7 bases and J gave up 8 bases, with 15 bases separating them. The CDR3 region has the DNA TGCAGCGCGTTCGAGGGCTTCTATGAGCAGTTCTTC. Translated: CSAFEGFYEQFF.